These T cell receptor beta chains were read from a single sample in a study of T cell repertoires in cytomegalovirus infection. A single record per CDR3 protein comes from TCRdb applying MiXCR to the reads. The profile shows 210,000 or so distinct CDR3 sequences, around 6.6% of them singletons. Sequencing was carried out using PBMCs. Receptor source: a human donor in good health (CMV status not recorded). Some clones in this sample may be carry-over from other donors' samples. CDR3s leave out the opening cysteine and the closing phenylalanine or tryptophan. A D gene is named only where the DNA matches it firmly. Not all rows give a size; the values are once, few, many and, for expanded clones, a class.

TRBD1 TRBJ1-4 TRBV7-2 many ASSNRRQGSEKLF
TRBD1 TRBJ2-7 TRBV19 many ASSVDHGTGYEQY
. TRBJ2-2 TRBV6-2/TRBV6-3 few ASSIRAPGPGELF
TRBD1 TRBJ1-5 TRBV7-2 many ASSTGTGISNQPQH
. TRBJ1-1 TRBV7-2 many ASSLGVGGTEAF
. TRBJ2-7 TRBV10-3 many AINDSGSGEQY
. TRBJ2-5 TRBV5-1 few ASSFEGEKTQY
TRBD1 TRBJ2-1 TRBV7-2 few ASSYRDRASSYNEQF
. TRBJ2-1 TRBV7-3 many ASSLSQGGVQF
TRBD1 TRBJ2-5 TRBV29-1 few SVEGGDRGLRETQY
TRBD1 TRBJ1-2 TRBV9 many ASSAAMTGLGYGYT
. TRBJ2-5 TRBV5-4 many ASSLQEEETQY
. TRBJ2-3 TRBV11-2 many ASSRRRTAMPNTQY
. TRBJ2-5 TRBV7-2 many ASSLGRGGAQTQY
TRBD1 TRBJ1-6 TRBV27 many ASSQTGTNSPLH
. TRBJ2-4 TRBV11-3 many ASSPFRGNIQY
. TRBJ2-2 TRBV29-1 many SVEIQGRTGELF
. TRBJ1-5 TRBV7-2 many ASRLDRDQPQH
TRBD1 TRBJ2-2 TRBV28 many ASSFSGTGVGELF
. TRBJ2-2 TRBV2 . ASSEDPQHSNTGELF
. TRBJ1-1 TRBV6-1 many ASSVKGGTEAF
. TRBJ2-1 TRBV6-2/TRBV6-3 many ASRRLINEQF
TRBD1 TRBJ1-2 TRBV2 . ASRNLRGLFSYGYT
. TRBJ2-4 TRBV7-2 many ASSLAGGFKNIQY
. TRBJ1-3 TRBV11-2 many ASKSAEFPGNTIY
. TRBJ1-2 TRBV29-1 many SPKGVDPIILTINYGYT
. TRBJ1-5 TRBV10-3 many AISGSGTSNQPQH
TRBD1 TRBJ1-5 TRBV23-1 many ASSPPGQSNQPQH
. TRBJ2-5 TRBV18 many ASSPVATQGETQY
. TRBJ1-5 TRBV20-1 . SAILDTNQPQH
TRBD1 TRBJ1-1 TRBV7-2 many ASSPPPGTGVEAF